This T cell receptor (beta chain) appears in the sequencing data of a study of OX40 agonist ivuxolimab in advanced cancers. Study-level information: Every patient in dose escalation had hepatocellular carcinoma, melanoma, renal cell or head and neck cancer. Partial responses occurred in three patients (one hepatocellular carcinoma, two cutaneous melanoma). General observations from the study: Low normalized T-cell clonal expansion was also seen in some nonresponders.

Some clones are missing from TCRdb's copy, which holds only in-frame ones; the method was immunoSEQ multiplex PCR. This sample has about 17,000 clones, with around 80% found just once. The V segment lost 5 bases and the J segment 6 bases; nucleotides outside the gene matches: 9. Per the germline V gene, CDR1 is SGHAT and CDR2 is FQDESV (reference sequence). This CDR3 is 15 amino acids long. On this clone itself: Its antigen remains unidentified.

This TCR was sampled from an adult with an advanced solid tumor such as melanoma, head and neck, liver or kidney cancer. The sample was CD4+ or CD8+ T cells sorted from blood, taken in a trial of the OX40 agonist ivuxolimab. The chain links TRBV11-1 to TRBJ2-1; TRBD2 aligns across 8 bases. The CDR3 DNA reads TGTGCCAGCAGCACCGGGGGGGAAGCGATCAATGAGCAGTTCTTC. This gives the protein CASSTGGEAINEQFF.